The clone carrying this T cell receptor (beta chain) has just a few counts. The antigen remains unidentified. Expressed TCRB transcripts were sequenced, since all the RNA that had been isolated was reverse transcribed. Clones were sequenced by immunoSEQ multiplex PCR, and TCRdb holds only the in-frame ones, with some missing. The profile shows 550,000 to 850,000 clones, roughly 13% of them singletons. This record belongs to a study of beta chain features in type 1 diabetes. The study, taken as a whole, reports: The study found moderately but significantly shorter TCRB CDR3s in all four CD4+ subsets of Type 1 diabetes patients. In the patient group, naive, central memory and Treg TCRB repertoires seemed more alike than in the healthy donor group.

Germline values: CDR1 SGHRS, CDR2 YFSETQ. V was clipped by 2 bases and J by 5 bases, with 13 bases between them. The CDR3 spans 14 residues. The sample taken for sequencing was naive CD4+ T cells from blood. The sequence derives from a young man with type 1 diabetes. This rearrangement joins TRBV5-1 to TRBJ1-1; D is possibly TRBD1 (5 bases). The CDR3 coding sequence is TGCGCCAGCAGCTTTACCAGGGATCTGACTGAAGCTTTCTTT. This gives the protein CASSFTRDLTEAFF. Full variable domain (outside the CDR3, taken from reference TRBV5-1 and TRBJ1-1): KAGVTQTPRYLIKTRGQQVTLSCSPISGHRSVSWYQQTPGQGLQFLFEYFSETQRNKGNFPGRFSGRQFSNSRSEMNVSTLELGDSALYLCASSFTRDLTEAFFGQGTRLTVV.